Listed below are T cell receptor beta chains from one sample, sequenced in a study of T-cell memory formation after mild COVID-19. TCRdb reprocessed the 5' RACE reads via MiXCR and lists one record per CDR3 protein. The sample has roughly 400,000 distinct CDR3 sequences, approximately 25% seen once. The specimen sequenced was PBMCs or a T cell subset sorted from them (not recorded which). Every receptor here comes from an adult woman who had mild COVID-19 (a few samples of this study predate the infection). Cell type and time point are not known. Each CDR3 is given with its conserved first and last residue. The order of the fields is clone size, D gene, V gene, J gene, CDR3 protein, CDR3 DNA. D genes are given only for firm matches. A row's size may be missing; if present it is once, few, many or a size class.

.	.	TRBV4-1	TRBJ2-1	CASSQAGTGSYNEQFF	TGCGCCAGCAGCCAAGCCGGGACGGGATCCTACAATGAGCAGTTCTTC
.	.	TRBV4-2	TRBJ2-2	CASSQDVRGQTGELFF	TGTGCCAGCAGCCAAGATGTCCGCGGACAAACCGGGGAGCTGTTTTTT
.	.	TRBV20-1	TRBJ2-3	CSATPYQGKTDTQYF	TGCAGTGCTACCCCCTATCAGGGAAAAACAGATACGCAGTATTTT
.	.	TRBV12-3/TRBV12-4	TRBJ1-6	CASQGLNSPLHF	TGTGCCAGCCAAGGACTTAATTCACCCCTCCACTTT
.	.	TRBV20-1	TRBJ2-7	CSARDPGGQRQYF	TGCAGTGCTAGAGATCCCGGAGGGCAGAGGCAGTACTTC
few	.	TRBV5-1	TRBJ2-3	CASSLGSGSTDTQYF	TGCGCCAGCAGCTTGGGGAGCGGTAGCACAGATACGCAGTATTTT
few	TRBD2	TRBV10-3	TRBJ2-1	CAISDPLAGEWNEQFF	TGTGCCATCAGTGACCCCCTAGCGGGAGAGTGGAATGAGCAGTTCTTC
.	.	TRBV18	TRBJ2-5	CASSPQLQETQYF	TGTGCCAGCTCACCACAGTTACAAGAGACCCAGTACTTC
many	.	TRBV15	TRBJ2-6	CATSRPDSNSGANVLTF	TGTGCCACCAGCAGACCGGACAGCAACTCTGGGGCCAACGTCCTGACTTTC
few	TRBD2	TRBV5-4	TRBJ2-5	CASSFVTGGPETQYF	TGTGCCAGCAGCTTCGTGACGGGGGGGCCAGAGACCCAGTACTTC
few	.	TRBV7-3	TRBJ1-1	CASSLTPGLNTEAFF	TGTGCCAGCAGCTTAACTCCAGGGTTGAACACTGAAGCTTTCTTT
.	.	TRBV6-5	TRBJ1-2	CASRRGWSGDGYTF	TGTGCCAGCAGAAGGGGCTGGTCGGGAGATGGCTACACCTTC
.	TRBD1	TRBV7-9	TRBJ1-1	CASSDRTGKNTEAFF	TGTGCCAGCAGCGACCGGACAGGGAAGAACACTGAAGCTTTCTTT
.	TRBD1	TRBV15	TRBJ1-2	CATHGTGENYGYTF	TGTGCCACCCATGGGACAGGGGAGAACTATGGCTACACCTTC
.	TRBD2	TRBV15	TRBJ2-2	CATSPQSGGWNTGELFF	TGTGCCACCAGCCCCCAGAGCGGGGGGTGGAACACCGGGGAGCTGTTTTTT
.	TRBD2	TRBV20-1	TRBJ2-3	CSATSRELGTDTQYF	TGCAGTGCCACCTCGCGGGAGCTTGGCACAGATACGCAGTATTTT
many	.	TRBV24-1	TRBJ2-3	CAASRGRTDTQYF	TGTGCCGCTTCGAGAGGCCGAACAGATACGCAGTATTTT
few	.	TRBV21-1	TRBJ2-5	CASSKTWVFVETQYF	TGTGCCAGCAGCAAAACGTGGGTGTTCGTTGAGACCCAGTACTTC
few	TRBD2	TRBV7-3	TRBJ2-3	CASSLEGLAGTDTQYF	TGTGCCAGCAGCCTCGAGGGACTAGCGGGCACAGATACGCAGTATTTT
.	.	TRBV24-1	TRBJ2-7	CATSDPHRFPHEQYF	TGTGCCACCAGTGATCCCCACAGATTCCCTCACGAGCAGTACTTC
few	TRBD2	TRBV18	TRBJ2-3	CASSPQPALRTSGATDTQYF	TGTGCCAGCTCACCGCAACCCGCCCTGAGGACTAGCGGAGCCACAGATACGCAGTATTTT
.	.	TRBV29-1	TRBJ1-3	CSAGTSLGNTIYF	TGCAGCGCTGGGACTTCTTTAGGAAACACCATATATTTT
.	.	TRBV5-5	TRBJ2-5	CASSLSATSPPGETQYF	TGTGCCAGCAGCTTATCAGCAACTAGCCCTCCCGGAGAGACCCAGTACTTC
few	.	TRBV7-2	TRBJ2-5	CASSWGATETQYF	TGTGCCAGCAGCTGGGGGGCCACGGAGACCCAGTACTTC
.	.	TRBV20-1	TRBJ1-4	CSASPNLGANEKLFF	TGCAGTGCTAGTCCCAACCTAGGGGCTAATGAAAAACTGTTTTTT
.	.	TRBV29-1	TRBJ2-1	CSATHDSYNEQFF	TGCAGCGCGACCCACGACTCGTACAATGAGCAGTTCTTC
few	.	TRBV4-2	TRBJ2-3	CATMPGLSTDTQYF	TGTGCCACGATGCCGGGACTGAGCACAGATACGCAGTATTTT
.	TRBD1	TRBV20-1	TRBJ2-4	CSAETGLAKNIQYF	TGCAGTGCGGAGACAGGGTTAGCCAAAAACATTCAGTACTTC
.	TRBD2	TRBV9	TRBJ2-1	CASSVDAGGAWNEQFF	TGTGCCAGCAGCGTAGATGCGGGGGGGGCGTGGAATGAGCAGTTCTTC
.	TRBD2	TRBV11-2	TRBJ2-1	CASSLERTSGNEQFF	TGTGCCAGCAGCTTGGAGAGGACTAGCGGAAATGAGCAGTTCTTC
few	.	TRBV5-6	TRBJ1-5	CASSFLGNQPQHF	TGTGCCAGCAGCTTTTTGGGGAATCAGCCCCAGCATTTT
few	TRBD2	TRBV25-1	TRBJ2-5	CASSDGGGGETQYF	TGTGCCAGCAGTGATGGCGGGGGGGGAGAGACCCAGTACTTC
few	TRBD2	TRBV7-3	TRBJ2-1	CASSSAGTSGTYQQFF	TGTGCCAGCAGCTCCGCCGGGACTAGCGGGACCTATCAGCAGTTCTTC
few	TRBD1	TRBV7-2	TRBJ1-2	CASSLDRSRYGYTF	TGTGCCAGCAGCTTGGACAGGTCCCGATATGGCTACACCTTC
few	TRBD2	TRBV24-1	TRBJ2-1	CATLTRQGTSGSRKNEQFF	TGTGCCACCCTCACGAGGCAGGGGACTAGCGGGAGTCGGAAGAATGAGCAGTTCTTC
few	TRBD2	TRBV29-1	TRBJ2-2	CSVGGGRAGELFF	TGCAGCGTTGGGGGGGGACGTGCCGGGGAGCTGTTTTTT
many	TRBD2	TRBV7-2	TRBJ2-7	CASSVGGATTEQYF	TGTGCCAGCAGCGTCGGGGGGGCAACTACCGAGCAGTACTTC
few	.	TRBV5-5	TRBJ2-1	CASSLVRGIAYNEQFF	TGTGCCAGCAGCTTAGTGAGAGGGATAGCCTACAATGAGCAGTTCTTC
.	TRBD2	TRBV7-6	TRBJ2-1	CASSPEAGGYNEQFF	TGTGCCAGCAGCCCGGAAGCGGGGGGGTACAATGAGCAGTTCTTC
.	.	TRBV12-3/TRBV12-4	TRBJ2-7	CASSPRAWYEQYF	TGTGCCAGCAGCCCTAGGGCATGGTACGAGCAGTACTTC
.	TRBD2	TRBV4-3	TRBJ2-1	CASSLHGRANEQFF	TGCGCCAGCAGCCTTCATGGGAGGGCCAATGAGCAGTTCTTC
.	.	TRBV6-2/TRBV6-3	TRBJ2-3	CASQPGRTLTDTQYF	TGTGCCAGCCAACCGGGCAGAACTCTTACAGATACGCAGTATTTT
.	.	TRBV21-1	TRBJ1-2	CASSRDYGYTF	TGTGCCAGCAGCAGGGACTATGGCTACACCTTC
few	.	TRBV12-3/TRBV12-4	TRBJ2-2	CASSLLGLPTGELFF	TGTGCCAGCAGTTTACTCGGCCTACCCACCGGGGAGCTGTTTTTT
few	.	TRBV10-3	TRBJ1-2	CAISEGDILGGYTF	TGTGCCATCAGTGAGGGTGACATCCTCGGGGGCTACACCTTC
.	TRBD2	TRBV29-1	TRBJ2-1	CSVPGGSGNEQFF	TGCAGCGTTCCTGGCGGGAGTGGCAATGAGCAGTTCTTC
few	.	TRBV12-3/TRBV12-4	TRBJ2-1	CASTDPRVRYNEQFF	TGTGCCAGCACCGACCCCCGGGTACGATACAATGAGCAGTTCTTC
.	TRBD2	TRBV15	TRBJ2-1	CATSGGVHYNEQFF	TGTGCCACCAGCGGGGGGGTCCACTACAATGAGCAGTTCTTC
few	TRBD1	TRBV6-6	TRBJ2-5	CASSYSRDRGPMAQYF	TGTGCCAGCAGTTACTCGAGGGACAGGGGACCTATGGCCCAGTACTTC
few	.	TRBV12-3/TRBV12-4	TRBJ1-4	CATTLGDPTNEKLFF	TGTGCCACTACGCTGGGGGACCCAACTAATGAAAAACTGTTTTTT
few	.	TRBV4-2	TRBJ2-2	CASSQGGANTGELFF	TGTGCCAGCAGCCAAGGCGGAGCGAACACCGGGGAGCTGTTTTTT
.	.	TRBV3-1	TRBJ1-2	CASSQDRGRRRSGYTF	TGTGCCAGCAGCCAAGACCGGGGACGGCGACGGTCTGGCTACACCTTC
.	TRBD2	TRBV7-8	TRBJ2-7	CASSLALAGGDEQYF	TGTGCCAGCAGCTTAGCGCTAGCGGGAGGGGACGAGCAGTACTTC